The next 5 T cell receptor beta chains were all read from a single sample in a study of blood T cell repertoires in COVID-19. Data came from immunoSEQ multiplex PCR; TCRdb stores just in-frame clones and leaves some out. The top ten hold about 10% of the sample, which has more than 200,000 clones, roughly 80% seen once. Material: peripheral blood. These receptors were obtained from an elderly woman with COVID-19, enrolled during active disease.

V usage is TRBV30 and J usage is TRBJ1-2; possibly TRBD1 for D (5 bases). Per germline, CDR1 GTSNPN and CDR2 SVGIG (reference sequence). The CDR3 runs 10 residues. Trimming removed 2 bases at V and 7 bases at J, with 5 bases between. CDR3 amino acids: CAWSQGGYTF. DNA for the CDR3: TGTGCCTGGAGTCAGGGTGGCTACACCTTC.

J is TRBJ2-7 and V is TRBV6-5; 9 nucleotides align to TRBD1. The ends lost 6 bases at V and 4 bases at J; junction bases unmatched: 10. This CDR3 has 15 residues. Germline CDR1 and CDR2: MNHEY and SVGAGI. CDR3 nucleotides: TGTGCCAGCAGGAGAGGGGGGACAGGGTTATACGAGCAGTACTTC. Amino acids: CASRRGGTGLYEQYF.

This clone came up once. The chain links TRBV10-3 to TRBJ2-5, with TRBD2 matching over 11 bases. Per the germline V gene, CDR1 is ENHRY and CDR2 is SYGVKD. This CDR3 has 15 residues. Unmatched junction bases numbered 4, after V lost 5 bases and J lost 2 bases. CDR3 in amino acids: CAISFSGGVQETQYF. The CDR3 region has the DNA TGTGCCATCAGTTTTAGCGGGGGGGTACAAGAGACCCAGTACTTC.

This chain uses TRBV27 with TRBJ1-1; 9 bases agree with TRBD1. CDR3 length equals 15 residues. V lost 6 bases, J lost 1 base, and 6 bases stayed unmatched. The germline V gene has CDR1 MNHEY and CDR2 SMNVEV (reference sequence). This chain's CDR3 is CASRTSQGANTEAFF. In DNA form, the CDR3 reads TGTGCCAGCAGGACTTCACAGGGGGCGAACACTGAAGCTTTCTTT.

The chain recombines TRBV2 with TRBJ2-2, with 7 bases that match TRBD1. The germline gives CDR1 SNHLY, CDR2 FYNNEI. Germline trimming cut 10 bases from V and 0 bases from J; bases unmatched to any gene: 5. The CDR3 sequence is 14 residues long. CDR3 sequence reads: CATHTGANTGELFF. In DNA, the CDR3 is TGTGCCACTCATACAGGGGCGAACACCGGGGAGCTGTTTTTT.